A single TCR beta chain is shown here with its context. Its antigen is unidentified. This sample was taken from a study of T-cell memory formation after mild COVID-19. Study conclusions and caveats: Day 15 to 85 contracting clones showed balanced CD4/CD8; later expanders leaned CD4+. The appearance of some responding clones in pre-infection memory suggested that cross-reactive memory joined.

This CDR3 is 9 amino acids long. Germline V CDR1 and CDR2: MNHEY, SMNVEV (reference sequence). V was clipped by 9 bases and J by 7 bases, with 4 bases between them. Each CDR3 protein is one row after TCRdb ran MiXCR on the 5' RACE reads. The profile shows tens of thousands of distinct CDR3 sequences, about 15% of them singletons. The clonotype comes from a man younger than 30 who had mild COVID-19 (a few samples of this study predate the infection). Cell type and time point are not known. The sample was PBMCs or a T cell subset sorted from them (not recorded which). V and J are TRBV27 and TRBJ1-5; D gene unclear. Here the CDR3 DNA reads TGTGCCAGTGGGCAGCCCCAGCATTTT. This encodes CASGQPQHF.